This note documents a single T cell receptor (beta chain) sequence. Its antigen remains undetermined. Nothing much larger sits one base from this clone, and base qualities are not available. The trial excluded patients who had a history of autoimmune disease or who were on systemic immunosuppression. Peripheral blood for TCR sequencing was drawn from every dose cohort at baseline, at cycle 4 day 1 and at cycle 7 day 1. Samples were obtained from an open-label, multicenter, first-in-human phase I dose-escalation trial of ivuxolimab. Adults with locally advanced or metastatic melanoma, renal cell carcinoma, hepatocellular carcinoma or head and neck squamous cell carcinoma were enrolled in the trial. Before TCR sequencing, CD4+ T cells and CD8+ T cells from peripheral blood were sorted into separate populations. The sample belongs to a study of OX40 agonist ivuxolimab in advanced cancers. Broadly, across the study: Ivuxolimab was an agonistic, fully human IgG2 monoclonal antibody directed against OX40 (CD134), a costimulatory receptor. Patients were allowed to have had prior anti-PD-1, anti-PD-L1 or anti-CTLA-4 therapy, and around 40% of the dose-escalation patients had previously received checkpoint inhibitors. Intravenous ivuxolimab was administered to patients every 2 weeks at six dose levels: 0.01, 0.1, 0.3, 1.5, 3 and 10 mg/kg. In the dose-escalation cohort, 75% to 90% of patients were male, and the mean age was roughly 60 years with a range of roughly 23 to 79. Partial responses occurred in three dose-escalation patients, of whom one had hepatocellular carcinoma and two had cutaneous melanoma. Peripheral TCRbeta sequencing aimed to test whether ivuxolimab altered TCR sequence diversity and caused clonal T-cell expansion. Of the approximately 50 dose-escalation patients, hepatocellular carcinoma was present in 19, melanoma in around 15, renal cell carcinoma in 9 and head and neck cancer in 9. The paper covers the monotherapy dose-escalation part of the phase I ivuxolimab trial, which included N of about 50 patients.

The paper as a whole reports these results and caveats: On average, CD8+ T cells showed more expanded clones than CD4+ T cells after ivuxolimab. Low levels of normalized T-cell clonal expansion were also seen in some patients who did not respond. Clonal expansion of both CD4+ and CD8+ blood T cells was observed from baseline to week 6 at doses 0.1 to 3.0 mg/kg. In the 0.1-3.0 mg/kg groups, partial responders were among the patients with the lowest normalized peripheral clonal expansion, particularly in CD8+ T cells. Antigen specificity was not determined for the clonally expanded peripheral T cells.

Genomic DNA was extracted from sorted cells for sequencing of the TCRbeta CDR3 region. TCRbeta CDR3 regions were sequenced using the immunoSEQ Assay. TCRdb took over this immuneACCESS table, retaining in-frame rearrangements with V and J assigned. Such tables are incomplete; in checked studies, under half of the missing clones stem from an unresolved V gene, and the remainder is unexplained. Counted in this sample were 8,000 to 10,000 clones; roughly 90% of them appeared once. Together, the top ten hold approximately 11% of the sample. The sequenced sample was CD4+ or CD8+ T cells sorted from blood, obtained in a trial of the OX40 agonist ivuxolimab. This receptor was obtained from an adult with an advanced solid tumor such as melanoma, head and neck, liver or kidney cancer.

The sequence in DNA is TGTGCCAGCAGTTTATCCCGGACCTATGTGTATTTT. The resulting protein is CASSLSRTYVYF. Recombination joined TRBV27 with TRBJ2-3; the D gene remains uncertain. Per the germline V gene (reference sequence), MNHEY is the CDR1 and SMNVEV is the CDR2. V loses 0 bases, J loses 14 bases, and the germline ends lie 12 bases apart. The CDR3 measures 12 amino acids from cysteine to phenylalanine. The only DNA kept is the CDR3, 36 bases in frame from the first base.